This section outlines one TCR beta chain sequence together with its context. The record originates from a study of blood T cell repertoires in COVID-19. TCRdb keeps only in-frame clones here, not all; method: immunoSEQ multiplex PCR. Here the sample spans 110,000 to 150,000 clones, about four fifths being singletons. The sequence derives from a man older than 75 with acute or convalescent COVID-19. The sample was peripheral blood.

The CDR3 region is CASSQDARVGETQYF. The CDR3 bases are TGTGCCAGCAGCCAAGACGCCAGGGTGGGAGAGACCCAGTACTTC. The chain couples TRBV4-2 to TRBJ2-5; weak D call: TRBD1 (5 bases). The V end was cut by 0 bases, the J end by 4 bases, with 12 bases between. The CDR3 runs to 15 residues. The germline gives CDR1 LGHNA, CDR2 YNFKEQ.